This T cell receptor beta chain was documented in a study of cytomegalovirus exposure and HLA in healthy donors. Study findings and constraints: Confirmation was obtained in vitro that three CMV-associated chains are specific for CMV antigens. Subsequent analysis found a tendency for first-cohort TCR clusters to co-occur within the 95 to 150 validation repertoires. The study recorded some 160 TCR beta chains that were cytomegalovirus-associated.

Some clones are missing from TCRdb's copy, which holds only in-frame ones; the method was immunoSEQ multiplex PCR. Of 120,000 or so clones in the sample, roughly 89% are singletons; the top ten hold around 1.1%. Comment on this clone: The antigen remains unidentified.

Germline V gene lookup returns CDR1 SGHRS and CDR2 YFSETQ. The CDR3 is made up of 14 amino acids. V was pared by 6 bases and J by 4 bases, with 5 bases of the junction left unmatched. The donors were part of the validation cohort, which consisted of roughly 110 subjects and was separate from the first cohort of 666 subjects. The sample comprised PBMCs. The TCR originated in a woman aged 18-30 years in good health and CMV-seronegative. This chain joins TRBV5-1 and TRBJ2-2; 8 bases align to TRBD2. The CDR3 DNA is TGCGCCAGCAACCCCGGGGGGGGCACCGGGGAGCTGTTTTTT. This gives the protein CASNPGGGTGELFF. Using reference TRBV5-1 and TRBJ2-2 for the parts outside the CDR3, the full variable domain is KAGVTQTPRYLIKTRGQQVTLSCSPISGHRSVSWYQQTPGQGLQFLFEYFSETQRNKGNFPGRFSGRQFSNSRSEMNVSTLELGDSALYLCASNPGGGTGELFFGEGSRLTVL.